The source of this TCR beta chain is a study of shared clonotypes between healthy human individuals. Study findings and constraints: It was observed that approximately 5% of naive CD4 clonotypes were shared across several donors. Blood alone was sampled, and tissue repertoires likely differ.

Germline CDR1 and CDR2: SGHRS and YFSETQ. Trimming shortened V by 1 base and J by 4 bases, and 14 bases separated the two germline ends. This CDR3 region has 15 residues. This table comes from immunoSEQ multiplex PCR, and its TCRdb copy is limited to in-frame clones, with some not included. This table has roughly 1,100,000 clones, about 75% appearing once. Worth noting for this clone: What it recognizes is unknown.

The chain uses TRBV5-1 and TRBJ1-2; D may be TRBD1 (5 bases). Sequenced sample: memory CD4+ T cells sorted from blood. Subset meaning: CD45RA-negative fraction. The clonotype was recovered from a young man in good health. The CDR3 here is CASSLNVGGSYGYTF. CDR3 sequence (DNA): TGCGCCAGCAGCTTGAATGTCGGGGGTAGCTATGGCTACACCTTC.